This T cell receptor (beta chain) was recovered during a study of T-cell reconstitution after alpha-beta-depleted transplantation in children. For TCRbeta, the library was prepared with unique molecular identifiers. TCRdb re-called the PCR reads with MiXCR, one entry per CDR3 protein. The sample lists about 690,000 distinct CDR3 sequences, about 15% occurring once. The germline CDR1 and CDR2 sequences are MNHEY and SVGEGT. V lost 10 bases and J lost 11, with 23 bases in between. CDR3 length equals 13 residues. The sequenced sample was PBMCs from the stem cell graft donor, obtained from the stem cell graft. The source of this sequence is a human donor who donated a stem cell graft to a child with acute myeloid leukemia. The chain uses TRBV6-2 or TRBV6-3 and TRBJ1-1; perhaps TRBD1 as D (5 bases). In nucleotides, the CDR3 is TGTGCCACCACCCCCCAGGGCAGGCGGGAGGCTTTCTTT. Translated, it gives CATTPQGRREAFF.